The rows below give T cell receptor beta chains drawn from one sample of a study of PD-1 blockade in classical Hodgkin lymphoma. Some clones are missing from TCRdb's copy, which holds only in-frame ones; the method was immunoSEQ multiplex PCR. The top ten hold about a sixth of the sample, which has about 90,000 clones, around 80% seen once. Material: peripheral blood mononuclear cells (PBMCs), obtained before the fourth cycle of nivolumab. The receptors come from a human donor with classical Hodgkin lymphoma. The CDR3 runs from the conserved cysteine through the conserved F or W. D genes are given only for firm matches. Expanded clones are given a class, and other clones once, few, many or no size at all.

d_call: TRBD1; v_call: TRBV19; cdr3_length: 14; j_call: TRBJ2-1; clone_size: -; cdr3_nt: TGTGCCAGTACCCGGGACAGGGGACTCAATGAGCAGTTCTTC; cdr3_aa: CASTRDRGLNEQFF
d_call: -; v_call: TRBV5-1; cdr3_length: 13; j_call: TRBJ2-2; clone_size: once; cdr3_nt: TGCGCCAGCAGGGGCAGGAACACCGGGGAGCTGTTTTTT; cdr3_aa: CASRGRNTGELFF
d_call: -; v_call: TRBV5-6; cdr3_length: 12; j_call: TRBJ1-2; clone_size: -; cdr3_nt: TGTGCCAGCAGCTTGGCCCAACATGGCTACACCTTC; cdr3_aa: CASSLAQHGYTF
d_call: TRBD1; v_call: TRBV6-5; cdr3_length: 15; j_call: TRBJ1-1; clone_size: -; cdr3_nt: TGTGCCAGCAGTCCCCGGGACAGCCGAGGCACTGAAGCTTTCTTT; cdr3_aa: CASSPRDSRGTEAFF
d_call: -; v_call: TRBV11-3; cdr3_length: 13; j_call: TRBJ2-1; clone_size: -; cdr3_nt: TGTGCCAGCAGCTTGGGGGCTGACAATGAGCAGTTCTTC; cdr3_aa: CASSLGADNEQFF
d_call: -; v_call: TRBV6-1; cdr3_length: 15; j_call: TRBJ1-4; clone_size: -; cdr3_nt: TGTGCCAGCCCACCTCCAGGGGCAACTAATGAAAAACTGTTTTTT; cdr3_aa: CASPPPGATNEKLFF
d_call: TRBD1; v_call: TRBV28; cdr3_length: 16; j_call: TRBJ1-4; clone_size: -; cdr3_nt: TGTGCCAGCAGACGCGACCCGGGACAGCTTAATGAAAAACTGTTTTTT; cdr3_aa: CASRRDPGQLNEKLFF
d_call: -; v_call: TRBV29-1; cdr3_length: 10; j_call: TRBJ2-3; clone_size: -; cdr3_nt: TGCAGCGTTGGCACAGATACGCAGTATTTT; cdr3_aa: CSVGTDTQYF
d_call: -; v_call: TRBV6-1; cdr3_length: 13; j_call: TRBJ1-2; clone_size: -; cdr3_nt: TGTGCCAGCACCGTAACAGGGAGATATGGCTACACCTTC; cdr3_aa: CASTVTGRYGYTF
d_call: TRBD1; v_call: TRBV5-5; cdr3_length: 14; j_call: TRBJ1-5; clone_size: once; cdr3_nt: TGTGCCAGCAGCATCGGGACAGTAAATCAGCCCCAGCATTTT; cdr3_aa: CASSIGTVNQPQHF
d_call: -; v_call: TRBV7-2; cdr3_length: 13; j_call: TRBJ2-2; clone_size: -; cdr3_nt: TGTGCCAGCAGCTTAAGTCCCGCCGGGGAGCTGTTTTTT; cdr3_aa: CASSLSPAGELFF
d_call: -; v_call: TRBV10-3; cdr3_length: 13; j_call: TRBJ1-5; clone_size: -; cdr3_nt: TGTGCCACCGCAGGGGATAGCAATCAGCCCCAGCATTTT; cdr3_aa: CATAGDSNQPQHF
d_call: -; v_call: TRBV7-8; cdr3_length: 14; j_call: TRBJ2-2; clone_size: -; cdr3_nt: TGTGCCAGCAGCTCCGGGACCGACACCGGGGAGCTGTTTTTT; cdr3_aa: CASSSGTDTGELFF
d_call: TRBD1; v_call: TRBV28; cdr3_length: 15; j_call: TRBJ2-7; clone_size: once; cdr3_nt: TGTGCCAGCAGTCCTGCGGGACAGGGGAACAACGAGCAGTACTTC; cdr3_aa: CASSPAGQGNNEQYF
d_call: -; v_call: TRBV5-5; cdr3_length: 14; j_call: TRBJ2-7; clone_size: -; cdr3_nt: TGTGCCAGCAGCTTCGCAGGGGTCACCTACGAGCAGTACTTC; cdr3_aa: CASSFAGVTYEQYF
d_call: TRBD1; v_call: TRBV5-1; cdr3_length: 15; j_call: TRBJ1-5; clone_size: -; cdr3_nt: TGCGCCAGCAGCTTCCCTACAGGGGGCGATCAGCCCCAGCATTTT; cdr3_aa: CASSFPTGGDQPQHF
d_call: -; v_call: TRBV13; cdr3_length: 17; j_call: TRBJ2-7; clone_size: -; cdr3_nt: TGTGCCAGCAGCCCAGAGGGGTGGGGCACGAACTCCTACGAGCAGTACTTC; cdr3_aa: CASSPEGWGTNSYEQYF
d_call: -; v_call: TRBV7-6; cdr3_length: 15; j_call: TRBJ1-1; clone_size: -; cdr3_nt: TGTGCCAGCAGCTTAGCGTGGGGGGCGAACACTGAAGCTTTCTTT; cdr3_aa: CASSLAWGANTEAFF
d_call: -; v_call: TRBV11-2; cdr3_length: 15; j_call: TRBJ2-3; clone_size: -; cdr3_nt: TGTGCCAGCAGCTTAAGTCGGGGGTACACGAATACGCAGTATTTT; cdr3_aa: CASSLSRGYTNTQYF
d_call: -; v_call: TRBV11-1; cdr3_length: 13; j_call: TRBJ1-2; clone_size: -; cdr3_nt: TGTGCCAGCAGCCAGGCAGACCTCTATGGCTACACCTTC; cdr3_aa: CASSQADLYGYTF
d_call: -; v_call: TRBV7-2; cdr3_length: 16; j_call: TRBJ1-1; clone_size: -; cdr3_nt: TGTGCCAGCAGCCTCGGCCCGGGGGCGATGAACACTGAAGCTTTCTTT; cdr3_aa: CASSLGPGAMNTEAFF
d_call: -; v_call: TRBV29-1; cdr3_length: 12; j_call: TRBJ2-5; clone_size: -; cdr3_nt: TGCAGCGTCGTTCATGGGGAAGAGACCCAGTACTTC; cdr3_aa: CSVVHGEETQYF
d_call: -; v_call: TRBV5-1; cdr3_length: 14; j_call: TRBJ2-2; clone_size: -; cdr3_nt: TGCGCCAGCAGCGAGACAGAGAACACCGGGGAGCTGTTTTTT; cdr3_aa: CASSETENTGELFF
d_call: -; v_call: TRBV29-1; cdr3_length: 13; j_call: TRBJ1-1; clone_size: -; cdr3_nt: TGCAGCGTTGTTGCAGCCGCGACGGCTGAAGCTTTCTTT; cdr3_aa: CSVVAAATAEAFF
d_call: TRBD1; v_call: TRBV30; cdr3_length: 14; j_call: TRBJ1-2; clone_size: -; cdr3_nt: TGTGCCTGGAGGCCCCGGGACAGGACCTATGGCTACACCTTC; cdr3_aa: CAWRPRDRTYGYTF
d_call: -; v_call: TRBV10-3; cdr3_length: 13; j_call: TRBJ1-1; clone_size: -; cdr3_nt: TGTGCCACCGCCCAGGGTCTAAACACTGAAGCTTTCTTT; cdr3_aa: CATAQGLNTEAFF
d_call: TRBD1; v_call: TRBV30; cdr3_length: 13; j_call: TRBJ1-2; clone_size: -; cdr3_nt: TGTGCCTGGACCGACAGGGGAGACTATGGCTACACCTTC; cdr3_aa: CAWTDRGDYGYTF
d_call: -; v_call: TRBV30; cdr3_length: 14; j_call: TRBJ1-2; clone_size: -; cdr3_nt: TGTGCCTGGAGTGTAGCAGGGGCTGCCTATGGCTACACCTTC; cdr3_aa: CAWSVAGAAYGYTF
d_call: -; v_call: TRBV10-3; cdr3_length: 15; j_call: TRBJ2-1; clone_size: -; cdr3_nt: TGTGCCATCAGTGAGTCCGCCCTGGGGGGCAATGAGCAGTTCTTC; cdr3_aa: CAISESALGGNEQFF
d_call: -; v_call: TRBV10-2; cdr3_length: 11; j_call: TRBJ2-1; clone_size: -; cdr3_nt: TGCGCCAGCAGTGCCCACAATGAGCAGTTCTTC; cdr3_aa: CASSAHNEQFF
d_call: -; v_call: TRBV5-1; cdr3_length: 13; j_call: TRBJ2-4; clone_size: -; cdr3_nt: TGCGCCAGCAGCGAAGGGACCGTGAACATTCAGTACTTC; cdr3_aa: CASSEGTVNIQYF
d_call: -; v_call: TRBV6-6; cdr3_length: 14; j_call: TRBJ1-1; clone_size: -; cdr3_nt: TGTGCCAGCAGTTACTCGCCGAGGGACACTGAAGCTTTCTTT; cdr3_aa: CASSYSPRDTEAFF
d_call: -; v_call: TRBV4-3; cdr3_length: 13; j_call: TRBJ1-1; clone_size: -; cdr3_nt: TGCGCCAGCAGACGGGCGGTGAACACTGAAGCTTTCTTT; cdr3_aa: CASRRAVNTEAFF
d_call: -; v_call: TRBV11-1; cdr3_length: 13; j_call: TRBJ1-2; clone_size: -; cdr3_nt: TGTGCCAGCAGCTCCCGCCGTGACTATGGCTACACCTTC; cdr3_aa: CASSSRRDYGYTF
d_call: -; v_call: TRBV5-1; cdr3_length: 15; j_call: TRBJ1-4; clone_size: -; cdr3_nt: TGCGCCAGCAGCTTGGAGGCTCAGGGTTGGGAAAAACTGTTTTTT; cdr3_aa: CASSLEAQGWEKLFF
d_call: -; v_call: TRBV5-5; cdr3_length: 15; j_call: TRBJ2-6; clone_size: -; cdr3_nt: TGTGCCAGCAGCTTCGGTAGCTCTGGGGCCAACGTCCTGACTTTC; cdr3_aa: CASSFGSSGANVLTF
d_call: -; v_call: TRBV5-5; cdr3_length: 13; j_call: TRBJ2-2; clone_size: -; cdr3_nt: TGTGCCAGCAGCTGGGGGACTACCGGGGAGCTGTTTTTT; cdr3_aa: CASSWGTTGELFF
d_call: TRBD1; v_call: TRBV5-1; cdr3_length: 13; j_call: TRBJ2-7; clone_size: -; cdr3_nt: TGCGCCAGCAAAGGGACAGGGCCCGGAACGGAGTACTTC; cdr3_aa: CASKGTGPGTEYF
d_call: TRBD2; v_call: TRBV6-4; cdr3_length: 13; j_call: TRBJ2-1; clone_size: -; cdr3_nt: TGTGCCAGCAGTGACGCCCCGGGACTAGTCGCGTTCTTC; cdr3_aa: CASSDAPGLVAFF
d_call: -; v_call: TRBV5-8; cdr3_length: 14; j_call: TRBJ1-2; clone_size: once; cdr3_nt: TGTGCCAGCAGCTGGCGCGGGGCTTCCTATGGCTACACCTTC; cdr3_aa: CASSWRGASYGYTF
d_call: TRBD2; v_call: TRBV4-2; cdr3_length: 17; j_call: TRBJ2-2; clone_size: few; cdr3_nt: TGTGCCAGCACTGGACTAGCGGGAGGGCCGAACACCGGGGAGCTGTTTTTT; cdr3_aa: CASTGLAGGPNTGELFF
d_call: -; v_call: TRBV18; cdr3_length: 13; j_call: TRBJ2-5; clone_size: -; cdr3_nt: TGTGCCAGCTCACCGGGGCAGCAAGAGACCCAGTACTTC; cdr3_aa: CASSPGQQETQYF
d_call: -; v_call: TRBV25-1; cdr3_length: 15; j_call: TRBJ2-7; clone_size: -; cdr3_nt: TGTGCCAGCACCCCCGGGGAGTCGCTGAGCTACGAGCAGTACTTC; cdr3_aa: CASTPGESLSYEQYF
d_call: TRBD2; v_call: TRBV11-2; cdr3_length: 16; j_call: TRBJ2-7; clone_size: -; cdr3_nt: TGTGCCAGCAGCTTAGCCCGGACTAGCGGGAGCGACGAGCAGTACTTC; cdr3_aa: CASSLARTSGSDEQYF
d_call: -; v_call: TRBV28; cdr3_length: 14; j_call: TRBJ2-3; clone_size: -; cdr3_nt: TGTGCCAGCAGGCTGGGGACTAGCACAGATACGCAGTATTTT; cdr3_aa: CASRLGTSTDTQYF
d_call: TRBD1; v_call: TRBV2; cdr3_length: 15; j_call: TRBJ2-7; clone_size: -; cdr3_nt: TGTGCCAGCACCCCAGACAGGGGGGTTTCCTACGAGCAGTACTTC; cdr3_aa: CASTPDRGVSYEQYF
d_call: -; v_call: TRBV2; cdr3_length: 12; j_call: TRBJ2-3; clone_size: -; cdr3_nt: TGTGCCAGCTCCCTACAGACAGAAAAGCAGTATTTT; cdr3_aa: CASSLQTEKQYF
d_call: -; v_call: TRBV6-6; cdr3_length: 15; j_call: TRBJ1-1; clone_size: -; cdr3_nt: TGTGCCAGCAGCCGCCCGGGACGGTCGAACACTGAAGCTTTCTTT; cdr3_aa: CASSRPGRSNTEAFF
d_call: -; v_call: TRBV10-3; cdr3_length: 14; j_call: TRBJ1-5; clone_size: -; cdr3_nt: TGTGCCATCAGTGAGTCGGAAATATATCAGCCCCAGCATTTT; cdr3_aa: CAISESEIYQPQHF
d_call: -; v_call: TRBV20-1; cdr3_length: 10; j_call: TRBJ2-3; clone_size: -; cdr3_nt: TGCAGTGTACGCGTAGATACGCAGTATTTT; cdr3_aa: CSVRVDTQYF
d_call: TRBD2; v_call: TRBV7-6; cdr3_length: 16; j_call: TRBJ2-3; clone_size: -; cdr3_nt: TGTGCCAGCAGCTTAGCCAGACTAGCGGGCACAGATACGCAGTATTTT; cdr3_aa: CASSLARLAGTDTQYF
d_call: TRBD1; v_call: TRBV2; cdr3_length: 14; j_call: TRBJ1-1; clone_size: -; cdr3_nt: TGTGCCAGCAGTGACCGGACAGGGAAAGGGGAAGCTTTCTTT; cdr3_aa: CASSDRTGKGEAFF
d_call: TRBD2; v_call: TRBV7-2; cdr3_length: 14; j_call: TRBJ2-7; clone_size: -; cdr3_nt: TGTGCCAGCAGCCGACTAGCGGGACCCAACGAGCAGTACTTC; cdr3_aa: CASSRLAGPNEQYF
d_call: -; v_call: TRBV29-1; cdr3_length: 12; j_call: TRBJ2-2; clone_size: once; cdr3_nt: TGCAGCGTTGCACAGGGTTCCGGGGAGCTGTTTTTT; cdr3_aa: CSVAQGSGELFF
d_call: -; v_call: TRBV6-1; cdr3_length: 13; j_call: TRBJ1-1; clone_size: -; cdr3_nt: TGTGCCAGCAGTGCACAGGTGGGCGCTGAAGCTTTCTTT; cdr3_aa: CASSAQVGAEAFF